This TCR beta chain was obtained from a study of blood T cell repertoires in COVID-19. In the original processing: Amplification of reference gene primers was used by the study to estimate nucleated cell counts. Sequencing used immunoSEQ multiplex PCR; TCRdb keeps in-frame clones, though not all of them. From that table come the V and J calls and clone size; the DNA was used to work out D and trimming. The table records around 250,000 clones, about 84% of them present only once. Germline CDR1 reads KGHDR; CDR2 reads SFDVKD. The V end was cut by 4 bases, the J end by 1 base, with 12 bases between. This CDR3 has 15 amino acids.

The chain employs TRBV24-1 and TRBJ2-5, with a weak D call TRBD1 (6 bases). Source material: PBMCs or T cells enriched from blood (not recorded which). The receptor comes from a woman aged 50 to 60 who had recovered from COVID-19. The DNA for the CDR3 is TGTGCCACCAGTGACCCGACAGGTTTCCAAGAGACCCAGTACTTC. It specifies CATSDPTGFQETQYF.